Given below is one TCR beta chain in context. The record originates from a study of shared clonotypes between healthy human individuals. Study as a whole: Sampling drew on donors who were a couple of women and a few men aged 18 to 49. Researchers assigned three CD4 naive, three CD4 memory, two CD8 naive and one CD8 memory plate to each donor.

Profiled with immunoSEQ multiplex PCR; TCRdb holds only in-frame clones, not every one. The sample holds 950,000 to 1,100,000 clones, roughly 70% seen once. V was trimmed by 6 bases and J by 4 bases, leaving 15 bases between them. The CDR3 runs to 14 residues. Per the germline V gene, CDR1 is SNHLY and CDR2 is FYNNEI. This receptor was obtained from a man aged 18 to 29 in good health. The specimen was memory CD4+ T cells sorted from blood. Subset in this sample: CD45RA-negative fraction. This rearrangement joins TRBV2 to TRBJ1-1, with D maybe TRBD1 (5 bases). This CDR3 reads CASSVREGTTEAFF. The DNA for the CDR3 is TGTGCCAGCAGCGTGCGGGAGGGGACCACTGAAGCTTTCTTT. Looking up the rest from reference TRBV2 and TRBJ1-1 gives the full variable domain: EPEVTQTPSHQVTQMGQEVILRCVPISNHLYFYWYRQILGQKVEFLVSFYNNEISEKSEIFDDQFSVERPDGSNFTLKIRSTKLEDSAMYFCASSVREGTTEAFFGQGTRLTVV.